This T cell receptor (beta chain) was found in a study of cytomegalovirus exposure and HLA in healthy donors. About the study: It was reported in a later analysis that the 95 to 150 validation repertoires used the same platform as the approximately 670 first-cohort repertoires. General study points: TCR beta chains numbering 150 to 200 were designated cytomegalovirus-associated. There were some public TCRs occurring in many donors, but most TCR sequences were rare.

Sequenced by immunoSEQ multiplex PCR; TCRdb stores in-frame clones only, minus some. Here the sample spans about 50,000 clones, about 91% being singletons. As concerns this clone: The antigen remains undetermined.

Germline V CDR1 and CDR2: SEHNR, FQNEAQ (reference sequence). Trimming cost V 5 bases and J 5 bases; bases outside gene matches: 8. The CDR3 spans 15 residues. The clonotype comes from a man aged 18 to 29 in good health and CMV-seronegative. Sequencing used PBMCs. The gene calls are TRBV7-9 and TRBJ1-5, with 8 bases that match TRBD1. In DNA form, the CDR3 reads TGTGCCAGCAGCCCCCGAGGACAGGGCGATCAGCCCCAGCATTTT. This sequence encodes CASSPRGQGDQPQHF.